This TCR beta chain was documented in a study of T cells expressing NK-cell markers. As for the study in general: Underlying the TCR beta repertoires were sorted CD3+CD56+NKG2C+, CD3+CD56+NKG2C- and CD3+CD56-NKG2C+ T cells.

Libraries used 5'RACE template switching adding universal primer site and UMIs. TCRdb re-called the 5' RACE reads; every CDR3 protein appears as one record, without DNA. Listed are about 160,000 distinct CDR3 sequences; around 20% falls within the top ten. From germline, CDR1 is SQVTM and CDR2 ANQGSEA. The CDR3 runs 15 residues. Sequenced sample: blood T cells: a sorted CD56 or NKG2C T cell subset, CD4+ or CD8+ T cells, or bulk PBMC T cells (not recorded which). The rearrangement joins TRBV29-1 to TRBJ2-7; TCRdb picks TRBD2, but there is no DNA to check that call. The receptor was isolated from a man aged 18 to 69 in good health. CDR3 region: CSVEDPGVGGNEQYF.